This T cell receptor (beta chain) was sequenced in a study of radiation and T cells in renal cell carcinoma. Some clones are missing from TCRdb's copy, which holds only in-frame ones; the method was immunoSEQ multiplex PCR. The sample consists of roughly 80,000 clones, approximately 82% of them appearing once. Study observations and caveats: Top tumor clonotypes rose in blood 2 weeks post-radiation, then contracted.

Of note for this clone: Its specificity is unknown.

Time point described: blood 4 weeks post-SBRT, at nephrectomy. Described treatment: 15 Gy SBRT to primary tumor, nephrectomy 4 weeks later. The specimen comprised blood, sampled from a patient whose treatment included radiotherapy and nephrectomy. The clonotype originates from a woman aged 55-70 years with renal cell carcinoma.

This CDR3 is CASSFGTHADTQYF. CDR3 nucleotide sequence: TGTGCCAGCAGTTTTGGGACGCACGCAGATACGCAGTATTTT. This chain uses TRBV5-6 with TRBJ2-3; D is perhaps TRBD1 or TRBD2 (5 bases each). V lost 5 bases, J lost 4 bases, and 14 bases lay in between. From germline, CDR1 is SGHDT and CDR2 YYEEEE. This CDR3 region has 14 residues.